Listed below are T cell receptor beta chains from one sample, sequenced in a study of cytomegalovirus exposure and HLA in healthy donors. Measured with immunoSEQ multiplex PCR; TCRdb has only the in-frame clones, and not every one. This table holds hundreds of thousands of clones, 70% found once. Sequencing input: PBMCs. These receptors all come from a man aged 40-49 years in good health and CMV-seropositive. CDR3s include the opening cysteine and the closing phenylalanine or tryptophan. The D gene is left open where the match is weak. The size field is filled for only some rows; it gives once, few, many or a size class.

TRBJ2-3,TRBV9,-,TRBD1,TGTGCCAGCAGCCCCTCTCCGGGACAGGGGGACACAGATACGCAGTATTTT,CASSPSPGQGDTDTQYF
TRBJ1-1,TRBV27,-,-,TGTGCCAGCAGTTTATCCCCCCCCCTGGAAGCTTTCTTT,CASSLSPPLEAFF
TRBJ1-1,TRBV6-5,few,TRBD1,TGTGCCAGCAGTTACGGGACAGGGGCCATGGACACTGAAGCTTTCTTT,CASSYGTGAMDTEAFF
TRBJ2-7,TRBV2,-,TRBD1,TGTGCCAGCGTCCTTTATCTACAGGGGCGGCAGTACTTC,CASVLYLQGRQYF
TRBJ1-5,TRBV13,-,-,TGTGCCAGCAGCTTAGGGGGAGGTAATCAGCCCCAGCATTTT,CASSLGGGNQPQHF
TRBJ1-2,TRBV6-1,-,-,TGTGCCAGCAGTGAGGGCACCTACTATGGCTACACCTTC,CASSEGTYYGYTF
TRBJ2-7,TRBV4-1,-,TRBD1,TGCGCCAGCAGCAAGGGACAGGGGGCTAACGCCTACGAGCAGTACTTC,CASSKGQGANAYEQYF
TRBJ1-2,TRBV6-6,-,TRBD1,TGTGCCAGCAGCTCCCGGGACAGCTACTATGGCTACACCTTC,CASSSRDSYYGYTF
TRBJ2-2,TRBV5-1,-,TRBD1,TGCGCCAGCAGGCCGGGACAGACGAACACCGGGGAGCTGTTTTTT,CASRPGQTNTGELFF
TRBJ2-5,TRBV5-4,-,TRBD1,TGTGCCAGCAGCCAGACAGGGTTCCAAGAGACCCAGTACTTC,CASSQTGFQETQYF
TRBJ1-2,TRBV11-2,-,-,TGTGCCAGCAGCTTAGACGGCGTCACAACCGGGGATGGCTACACCTTC,CASSLDGVTTGDGYTF
TRBJ2-1,TRBV27,-,-,TGTGCCAGCAGTTTCTTAGGAGCAGCCAACTACAATGAGCAGTTCTTC,CASSFLGAANYNEQFF
TRBJ2-7,TRBV5-1,-,TRBD2,TGCGCCAGCAGACGGGAGCGGGGGGTTTCCTACGAGCAGTACTTC,CASRRERGVSYEQYF
TRBJ2-5,TRBV6-5,-,TRBD1,TGTGCCAGCGGGAACCACAGGGGGGAGACCCAGTACTTC,CASGNHRGETQYF
TRBJ2-5,TRBV5-1,-,TRBD1,TGCGCCAGCAGCTCCCGGACAGGGCCCGGAGAGACCCAGTACTTC,CASSSRTGPGETQYF
TRBJ1-1,TRBV7-9,-,TRBD1,TGTGCCAGCAGCCTAGGACAGGGCGTAACTGAAGCTTTCTTT,CASSLGQGVTEAFF
TRBJ1-1,TRBV5-4,-,-,TGTGCCAGCAGCCCGCGGAGGGCAGCGAACACTGAAGCTTTCTTT,CASSPRRAANTEAFF
TRBJ2-5,TRBV5-5,few,-,TGTGCCAGCAGCTTGGCCCCGGAGGGGTCAGAGACCCAGTACTTC,CASSLAPEGSETQYF
TRBJ2-2,TRBV2,-,TRBD1,TGTGCCAGCAGAAAGGACAGGGGTGGTGTCGGGGAGCTGTTTTTT,CASRKDRGGVGELFF
TRBJ2-7,TRBV2,-,TRBD1,TGTGCCAGCCTAGAGTGGGACAGGGGCGACGAGCAGTACTTC,CASLEWDRGDEQYF
TRBJ1-4,TRBV28,-,TRBD1,TGTGCCAGCAGTGGGGGACAGGAGAATGAAAAACTGTTTTTT,CASSGGQENEKLFF
TRBJ2-3,TRBV28,-,-,TGTGCCAGCAGTTGGCGGCGGGGCCCGGGGGATACGCAGTATTTT,CASSWRRGPGDTQYF
TRBJ2-7,TRBV5-8,once,-,TGTGCCAGCAGCTTTATCGAGGGCAGTGGGTACGAGCAGTACTTC,CASSFIEGSGYEQYF
TRBJ2-7,TRBV4-1,-,-,TGCGCCAGCAGCCGCCAGGGTAAAGAGAAGCAGTACTTC,CASSRQGKEKQYF
TRBJ2-3,TRBV6-5,-,TRBD1,TGTGCCAGCAGTTATGGACAGGGAGGAGATACGCAGTATTTT,CASSYGQGGDTQYF
TRBJ2-3,TRBV5-1,-,-,TGCGCCAGCAGACCAGGGATAGGCACAGATACGCAGTATTTT,CASRPGIGTDTQYF
TRBJ1-2,TRBV5-4,few,-,TGTGCCAGCAGCTTGGCCCCCCCGGCGGATGGCTACACCTTC,CASSLAPPADGYTF
TRBJ2-3,TRBV14,few,TRBD2,TGTGCCAGCAGCCAAGTCTCGGGGGGGATGTTTGATACGCAGTATTTT,CASSQVSGGMFDTQYF
TRBJ2-1,TRBV7-2,-,TRBD2,TGTGCCAGCAGGACCCCGGGACTAGCGGCCCAGGAGCAGTTCTTC,CASRTPGLAAQEQFF
TRBJ1-1,TRBV7-9,-,TRBD1,TGTGCCAGCAGCCCCACGACAGGGCCGAACACTGAAGCTTTCTTT,CASSPTTGPNTEAFF
TRBJ1-4,TRBV6-4,-,TRBD1,TGTGCCAGCAGTCCCAGGGGGCGGTCTAATGAAAAACTGTTTTTT,CASSPRGRSNEKLFF
TRBJ1-1,TRBV5-4,-,TRBD1,TGTGCCAGCAGCTTGGGACAGGGGGCTCGGACTGAAGCTTTCTTT,CASSLGQGARTEAFF
TRBJ1-1,TRBV7-2,-,TRBD1,TGTGCCAGCAGTTGGACAGGGGGAACTGAAGCTTTCTTT,CASSWTGGTEAFF
TRBJ2-7,TRBV6-5,-,TRBD1,TGTGCCAGCAGCTTGGGACAGAGCTCCTACGAGCAGTACTTC,CASSLGQSSYEQYF
TRBJ2-1,TRBV29-1,-,-,TGCAGCGTACAGGGCAACAATGAGCAGTTCTTC,CSVQGNNEQFF
TRBJ2-1,TRBV5-1,few,TRBD1,TGCGCCAGCAGAGGGGGCCGGGGACCCCAAACTGAGGATGAGCAGTTCTTC,CASRGGRGPQTEDEQFF
TRBJ1-2,TRBV28,-,TRBD1,TGTGCCAGCAGTCCTACAGGGGGCTATCGCTATGGCTACACCTTC,CASSPTGGYRYGYTF
TRBJ2-3,TRBV6-5,-,TRBD2,TGTGCCAGCAGTTCCGGGGGGGGTTTCACAGATACGCAGTATTTT,CASSSGGGFTDTQYF
TRBJ2-6,TRBV6-1,-,TRBD1,TGTGCCAGCGGGACAGGGGGCTTAGGGGCCAACGTCCTGACTTTC,CASGTGGLGANVLTF
TRBJ1-1,TRBV5-1,-,TRBD1,TGCGCCAGCAGCTTGGGGATGACAGGGATGGATGCTTTCTTT,CASSLGMTGMDAFF
TRBJ1-5,TRBV4-2,once,-,TGTGCCAGCAGCCAAGAAAAGGGAGCACTAAGGCAGCCCCAGCATTTT,CASSQEKGALRQPQHF
TRBJ2-3,TRBV9,-,-,TGTGCCAGCAGCCAGACGGGGTACACAGATACGCAGTATTTT,CASSQTGYTDTQYF
TRBJ2-2,TRBV5-6,-,-,TGTGCCAGCAGCTACAGGAACACCGGGGAGCTGTTTTTT,CASSYRNTGELFF
TRBJ1-1,TRBV7-9,-,-,TGTGCCAGCAGCTTAGAATACGCAGGGGAAGCTTTCTTT,CASSLEYAGEAFF
TRBJ1-6,TRBV4-3,few,-,TGCGCCAGCAGCCGAGGATCGGGGGGAACACCCCTCCACTTT,CASSRGSGGTPLHF
TRBJ2-2,TRBV21-1,-,-,TGTGCCAGCAGCCCTTTGAGACTAGCGGGGGGGATCGCCGAGGAGCTGTTTTTT,CASSPLRLAGGIAEELFF
TRBJ2-7,TRBV7-9,-,TRBD1,TGTGCCAGCAGCCCAGGACAGGGAACCTACGAGCAGTACTTC,CASSPGQGTYEQYF